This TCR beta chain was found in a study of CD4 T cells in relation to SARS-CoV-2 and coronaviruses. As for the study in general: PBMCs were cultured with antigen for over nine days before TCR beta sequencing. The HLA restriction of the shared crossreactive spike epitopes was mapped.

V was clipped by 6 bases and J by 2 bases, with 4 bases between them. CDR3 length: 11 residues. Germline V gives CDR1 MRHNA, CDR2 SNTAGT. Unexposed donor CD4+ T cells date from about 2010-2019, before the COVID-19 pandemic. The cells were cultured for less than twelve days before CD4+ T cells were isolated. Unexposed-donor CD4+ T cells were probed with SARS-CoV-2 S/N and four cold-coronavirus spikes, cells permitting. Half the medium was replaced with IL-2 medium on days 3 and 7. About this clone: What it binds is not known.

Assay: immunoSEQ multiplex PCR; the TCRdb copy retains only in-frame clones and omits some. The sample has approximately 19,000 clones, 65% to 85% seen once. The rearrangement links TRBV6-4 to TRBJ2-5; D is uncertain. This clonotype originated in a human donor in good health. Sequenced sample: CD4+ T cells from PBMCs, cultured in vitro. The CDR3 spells CASRLQETQYF. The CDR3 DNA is TGTGCCAGCAGGCTACAAGAGACCCAGTACTTC.